Below, one T cell receptor (beta chain) is given with its context. What it recognizes is unknown. This sample is part of a study of TIL therapy for anti-PD-1-resistant metastatic lung cancer. Sequencing used immunoSEQ v3. The repertoire was sequenced with immunoSEQ multiplex PCR; TCRdb's copy has only in-frame clones and lacks some. Of about 19,000 clones in the sample, over 75% were seen once. Stated time point: pre-treatment sample, taken before nivolumab and TIL therapy. Study results and limitations: Treatment-naive, never-smoker and oncogene-addicted patients were overrepresented in this highly selected cohort.

The CDR3 covers 15 residues. V dropped 1 base and J dropped 7 bases, with 14 bases sitting between them. Germline values: CDR1 MGHDK, CDR2 SYGVNS. The starting material was blood, obtained at baseline. J is TRBJ2-1 and V is TRBV25-1; D perhaps matches TRBD1 (5 bases). This receptor was taken from a person aged 25-85 years with non-small cell lung cancer. CDR3 nucleotide sequence: TGTGCCAGCAGTGAATCGGCAGGGAACAAGAATGAGCAGTTCTTC. This encodes CASSESAGNKNEQFF.